Below, 24 T cell receptor beta chains from the same sample are listed, as sequenced in a study of Graves' ophthalmopathy and Graves' hyperthyroidism. From RNA, the CDR3 regions of TCR beta chains were amplified and sequenced. The first-round RT-PCR employed HTBI primers together with the Qiagen OneStep RT-PCR kit. A multiplex PCR was then performed as the second round. TCRdb reprocessed the multiplex PCR reads via MiXCR and lists one record per CDR3 protein. The sample lists just over 600,000 distinct CDR3 sequences; about a fifth were seen once. Sequencing input: peripheral blood. The receptor source for this set is a woman aged 18-35 years with stable Graves' hyperthyroidism. Some clones in this sample may be carry-over from other donors' samples.

This clonotype is a singleton in its sample. The chain has TRBV11-2 and TRBJ1-1, with unresolved D. CDR3 length: 14 residues. CDR1 is SGHAT and CDR2 is FQNNGV in the germline V gene. V lost 0 bases to trimming and J lost 7 bases, with 12 bases between them. CDR3 region: CASSLEPKIDEAFF. The DNA of the CDR3 is TGTGCCAGCAGCTTAGAACCCAAGATCGATGAAGCTTTCTTT.

The sample holds many counts of this clonotype. The V call is TRBV9, the J call TRBJ2-7, with unresolved D. CDR1 is SGDLS and CDR2 is YYNGEE in the germline V gene. V lost 4 bases, J lost 6 bases, and 20 bases lay in between. The CDR3 has 15 residues. In nucleotides, the CDR3 is TGTGCCAGCAGCCCCCGGCGGCTACCAACTGGCGAGCAGTACTTC. Translated: CASSPRRLPTGEQYF.

This clonotype was observed many times. The CDR3 loop reads CASSLRGGVQPQHF. CDR3 sequence (DNA): TGTGCCAGCAGCTTAAGGGGGGGGGTTCAGCCCCAGCATTTT. The chain combines TRBV11-2 with TRBJ1-5, with D possibly being TRBD1 (6 bases). The germline CDR1 and CDR2 sequences are SGHAT and FQNNGV. Trimming cost V 2 bases and J 6 bases, with 11 bases left between them. The CDR3 is 14 residues long.

This chain connects TRBV5-8 to TRBJ1-2, with D perhaps TRBD1 (5 bases). The CDR3 extends over 15 amino acids. Trimming pared 0 bases from V and 3 bases from J, leaving 12 bases between. Per the germline V gene, CDR1 is SGHTS and CDR2 is YDEGEE. CDR3: CASSLAQDTDYGYTF. CDR3 in DNA: TGTGCCAGCAGCTTGGCACAGGACACTGACTATGGCTACACCTTC.

This clonotype was observed a few times. The chain joins TRBV6-1 to TRBJ1-5, with 9 bases matching TRBD1. V gave up 10 bases and J gave up 1 base; unmatched junction bases: 5. This CDR3 spans 14 amino acids. The germline V gene has CDR1 MNHNS and CDR2 SASEGT. Here the CDR3 DNA reads TGTGCCACCTCGACAGGGGGAAGCAATCAGCCCCAGCATTTT. Encoded protein: CATSTGGSNQPQHF.

J is TRBJ1-2 and V is TRBV6-1, with 7 bases fitting TRBD1. The CDR3 extends over 14 amino acids. Losses at the gene ends were 6 bases for V and 4 bases for J; bases not matched to a gene: 8. Germline values: CDR1 MNHNS, CDR2 SASEGT. The CDR3 sequence is CASRSRQGGYGYTF. For the CDR3, the DNA is TGTGCCAGCAGATCTAGACAGGGAGGCTATGGCTACACCTTC.

This clonotype was counted many times. This chain connects TRBV6-5 to TRBJ1-1; no clear D gene. Trimming removed 10 bases at V and 4 bases at J, with 10 bases between. The CDR3 totals 11 residues. Germline loops: CDR1 MNHEY, CDR2 SVGAGI. CDR3 loop: CATWGSTEAFF. The CDR3 region has the DNA TGTGCCACCTGGGGTAGCACTGAAGCTTTCTTT.

This clonotype was found many times. This chain uses TRBV2 with TRBJ2-2; maybe TRBD2 (5 bases). Germline V lookup: CDR1 SNHLY, CDR2 FYNNEI. This CDR3 has 15 residues. Trimming shortened V by 2 bases and J by 4 bases, and 11 bases separated the two germline ends. The CDR3 sequence: CASSEIGGGTGELFF. The DNA of the CDR3 is TGTGCCAGCAGTGAAATCGGAGGTGGCACCGGGGAGCTGTTTTTT.

There are many counts of this clonotype. This chain links TRBV10-3 with TRBJ2-5; D not certain. V was shortened by 6 bases and J by 4 bases, with 12 bases between the two germline ends. The germline gives CDR1 ENHRY, CDR2 SYGVKD. The CDR3 sequence is 13 residues long. The CDR3 is CAIRGQSTETQYF. The CDR3 bases are TGTGCCATCAGGGGTCAGTCCACAGAGACCCAGTACTTC.

The sample holds many counts of this clonotype. The chain carries TRBV12-3 or TRBV12-4 and TRBJ1-5; unclear D gene. Trimming removed 1 base at V and 0 bases at J, with 19 bases between. The CDR3 spans 19 residues. The CDR3 spells CASSLDTAGVGPSNQPQHF. DNA of the CDR3: TGTGCCAGCAGTTTAGATACCGCCGGGGTGGGTCCTAGCAATCAGCCCCAGCATTTT.

The chain employs TRBV20-1 and TRBJ1-1; 7 bases align to TRBD1. From germline, CDR1 is DFQATT and CDR2 SNEGSKA (reference sequence). The CDR3 extends over 14 amino acids. V lost 7 bases to trimming and J lost 0 bases; unmatched junction nucleotides: 8. This chain's CDR3 is CSGIDRAMNTEAFF. CDR3 DNA sequence: TGCAGTGGTATAGACAGGGCGATGAACACTGAAGCTTTCTTT.

J is TRBJ2-5 and V is TRBV10-3; D possibly corresponds to TRBD1 (8 bases). Germline V CDR1 and CDR2: ENHRY, SYGVKD. Between the trimmed V and J ends, which lost 10 bases and 4 bases, there was a span of 19 bases. CDR3 length equals 14 residues. The CDR3 DNA sequence: TGTGCCACCTCGACAGGGGAGGGCATAGAGACCCAGTACTTC. As protein: CATSTGEGIETQYF.

There are many counts of this clonotype. The chain uses TRBV20-1 and TRBJ1-2; possible D gene TRBD1, 6 bases. With 5 bases removed from V and 5 bases from J, the gap between germline ends came to 15 bases. Germline V CDR1 and CDR2: DFQATT, SNEGSKA (reference sequence). The CDR3 sequence is 13 residues long. CDR3 sequence: CSAPAYRVYGYTF. The CDR3 region has the DNA TGCAGTGCTCCCGCCTACAGGGTTTATGGCTACACCTTC.

The genes are TRBV9 and TRBJ1-6; D gene uncertain. The CDR3 sequence is 15 residues long. Looked up from germline, CDR1 is SGDLS and CDR2 is YYNGEE. Trimming took off 0 bases at V and 8 bases at J, with 12 bases between the two ends. CDR3 sequence (DNA): TGTGCCAGCAGCGTAGAACCCCGTAGAGATTCACCCCTCCACTTT. Amino acids: CASSVEPRRDSPLHF. The full variable domain, rest sourced from reference TRBV9 and TRBJ1-6, is DSGVTQTPKHLITATGQRVTLRCSPRSGDLSVYWYQQSLDQGLQFLIQYYNGEERAKGNILERFSAQQFPDLHSELNLSSLELGDSALYFCASSVEPRRDSPLHFGNGTRLTVT.

To note about this clonotype: Just one base apart from a much larger clone, this may be a read error. The chain links TRBV7-9 to TRBJ2-2; D is uncertain. Germline CDR1 and CDR2: SEHNR and FQNEAQ (reference sequence). The V end was cut by 2 bases, the J end by 5 bases, with 12 bases between. This CDR3 is 15 amino acids long. The CDR3 nucleotides read TGTGCCAGCAGCTTACACGCCCAAGGGACCGGGGAGCTGTTTTTT. It codes for CASSLHAQGTGELFF.

This clonotype came up many times. This chain links TRBV4-3 with TRBJ2-7; tentatively, D is TRBD1 (5 bases). Trimming took off 0 bases at V and 3 bases at J, with 12 bases between the two ends. Germline V CDR1 and CDR2: LGHNA, YSLEER. The CDR3 has 15 amino acids. CDR3 sequence reads: CASSQESQGYYEQYF. The DNA for the CDR3 is TGCGCCAGCAGCCAAGAATCCCAGGGCTACTACGAGCAGTACTTC.

This clonotype occurred many times. V is TRBV6-5 and J is TRBJ2-2; 10 nucleotides match TRBD1. The junction had 3 bases not matched to a gene; V was cut back by 0 bases and J by 8 bases. This CDR3 is 15 amino acids long. Germline V gene lookup returns CDR1 MNHEY and CDR2 SVGAGI. CDR3 sequence (DNA): TGTGCCAGCAGTTACTCGGACAGGGGGAAGGGGGAGCTGTTTTTT. It encodes CASSYSDRGKGELFF.

This clonotype has a count of ten or more. The chain couples TRBV20-1 to TRBJ2-2, with TRBD1 matching 7 bases. This CDR3 contains 15 residues. Germline V gene lookup returns CDR1 DFQATT and CDR2 SNEGSKA (reference sequence). Losses at the gene ends were 1 base for V and 0 bases for J; bases not matched to a gene: 2. The CDR3 sequence: CSARAGGTNTGELFF. The CDR3 DNA reads as TGCAGTGCTAGAGCAGGGGGTACGAACACCGGGGAGCTGTTTTTT.

In its sample, this clonotype was seen many times. V usage is TRBV7-9 and J usage is TRBJ2-5; tentatively, D is TRBD1 (6 bases). V lost 5 bases and J lost 2, with 12 bases in between. CDR1 and CDR2 (germline): SEHNR, FQNEAQ (reference sequence). CDR3 length: 14 amino acids. This chain's CDR3 is CASSPRQAQETQYF. The CDR3 nucleotides read TGTGCCAGCAGCCCACGACAGGCACAAGAGACCCAGTACTTC.

This clonotype occurred a few times. The chain links TRBV15 to TRBJ1-2; 8 bases match TRBD1. V gave up 5 bases and J gave up 5 bases; unmatched junction bases: 4. The CDR3 has 13 residues. Germline V gene data show CDR1 as LNHNV and CDR2 as YYDKDF (reference sequence). The DNA of the CDR3 is TGTGCCACCAGCTTACAGGGGGAGTATGGCTACACCTTC. Protein sequence: CATSLQGEYGYTF.

This clonotype was recorded at least ten times. The chain joins TRBV7-2 to TRBJ2-3, with TRBD1 matching 9 bases. Trimming at V came to 3 bases and at J to 3 bases, leaving 7 bases not matched to a gene. The germline V gene encodes CDR1 SGHTA and CDR2 FQGNSA. The CDR3 has 16 amino acids. The CDR3 coding sequence is TGTGCCAGCAGCTTGCGGGACAGGGTTGGAACAGATACGCAGTATTTT. Its translation: CASSLRDRVGTDTQYF.

The chain is built from TRBV20-1 and TRBJ1-5, with D maybe TRBD1 (6 bases). The CDR3 is 14 amino acids. Trimming cost V 3 bases and J 1 base, with 10 bases left between them. Looked up from germline, CDR1 is DFQATT and CDR2 is SNEGSKA (reference sequence). The CDR3 protein is CSASVRGSNQPQHF. CDR3 bases: TGCAGTGCTAGCGTCAGGGGAAGCAATCAGCCCCAGCATTTT.

This clonotype was seen repeatedly, ten times or more. This rearrangement joins TRBV9 to TRBJ1-1; possible D gene TRBD1, 5 bases. Trimming left V 4 bases short and J 0 bases short, with 13 bases between. Germline values: CDR1 SGDLS, CDR2 YYNGEE. The CDR3 covers 15 residues. The CDR3 coding sequence is TGTGCCAGCAGCAAAAAGACAGACATGAACACTGAAGCTTTCTTT. This gives the protein CASSKKTDMNTEAFF.

This clonotype was seen at least ten times. V usage is TRBV5-1 and J usage is TRBJ2-3; D is possibly TRBD2 (6 bases). Trimming took 2 bases from V and 6 from J, leaving 16 bases between them. This CDR3 comprises 15 residues. CDR1 is SGHRS, CDR2 YFSETQ, per germline. DNA for the CDR3: TGCGCCAGCAGCTTCAGAGCTAGCGAAGTGGATACGCAGTATTTT. It yields the protein CASSFRASEVDTQYF.